The T cell receptor (beta chain) under discussion was sequenced for a study of cytomegalovirus exposure and HLA in healthy donors. Points from the study as a whole: Three chains linked to CMV were shown in vitro to be specific for CMV antigens. Rarity marked most TCR sequences, yet some public TCRs occurred in many donors. Cytomegalovirus-associated TCR beta chains were listed, numbering 150 to 200.

Primers: 60 Vbeta forward and 13 Jbeta reverse. Data came from immunoSEQ multiplex PCR; TCRdb stores just in-frame clones and leaves some out. This sample has around 190,000 clones; around 75% occur once, and the top ten carry 1.6%. About this clone itself: The target antigen is unknown.

All the people who gave samples were healthy bone marrow donors. The CDR3 runs to 12 residues. Deletions cut 3 bases from V and 14 bases from J, with 13 bases between. Germline-derived CDR1 and CDR2 are MDHEN and SYDVKM. The sequencing sample was made of PBMCs. The source is a woman aged 45-65 years in good health and CMV-seronegative. The gene calls are TRBV28 and TRBJ1-4, with D possibly matching TRBD1 (6 bases). CDR3 region: CASSLPYRVLFF. CDR3 DNA sequence: TGTGCCAGCAGTTTGCCATACAGGGTCCTGTTTTTT.